The 3 T cell receptor beta chains in this list originate from one sample, sequenced in a study of TIL therapy for anti-PD-1-resistant metastatic lung cancer. The time point here: pre-treatment sample, taken before nivolumab and TIL therapy. The tumor samples were excised metastases, mostly pleural nodules or supraclavicular lymph nodes. This was the immunoSEQ v3 assay. Some clones are missing from TCRdb's copy, which holds only in-frame ones; the method was immunoSEQ multiplex PCR. The sample has more than 10,000 clones, 50% to 60% seen once. The source material was tumor tissue, sampled at baseline. All receptors come from a person aged 25 to 85 with non-small cell lung cancer.

As to this clone: The junction shows a germline mismatch at one end, possibly a read error. J is TRBJ2-1 and V is TRBV7-9; 11 bases are a match to TRBD2. The CDR3 has 14 residues. CDR1 SEHNR and CDR2 FQNEAQ come from the germline V gene (reference sequence). The CDR3 region is CASSLAGGPNEQFF. DNA of the CDR3: TGTGCCAGCAGCCTAGCGGGGGGCCCCAATGAGCAGTTCTTC.

The chain has TRBV6-1 and TRBJ2-5; 8 positions agree with TRBD1. Germline CDR1 MNHNS, CDR2 SASEGT. V lost 6 bases, J lost 5 bases, and 11 bases stayed unmatched. This CDR3 has 15 amino acids. This chain's CDR3 is CASRIRQGRTETQYF. The CDR3, as DNA: TGTGCCAGCAGAATACGACAGGGGCGGACCGAGACCCAGTACTTC.

V gene TRBV19 combines with J gene TRBJ2-3, with unresolved D. CDR3 length: 17 amino acids. The germline V gene encodes CDR1 LNHDA and CDR2 SQIVND (reference sequence). Trimming shortened V by 4 bases and J by 1 base, and 18 bases separated the two germline ends. CDR3 residues: CASSSPHAIEGTDTQYF. DNA for the CDR3: TGTGCCAGTAGTAGCCCGCATGCAATTGAGGGCACAGATACGCAGTATTTT.